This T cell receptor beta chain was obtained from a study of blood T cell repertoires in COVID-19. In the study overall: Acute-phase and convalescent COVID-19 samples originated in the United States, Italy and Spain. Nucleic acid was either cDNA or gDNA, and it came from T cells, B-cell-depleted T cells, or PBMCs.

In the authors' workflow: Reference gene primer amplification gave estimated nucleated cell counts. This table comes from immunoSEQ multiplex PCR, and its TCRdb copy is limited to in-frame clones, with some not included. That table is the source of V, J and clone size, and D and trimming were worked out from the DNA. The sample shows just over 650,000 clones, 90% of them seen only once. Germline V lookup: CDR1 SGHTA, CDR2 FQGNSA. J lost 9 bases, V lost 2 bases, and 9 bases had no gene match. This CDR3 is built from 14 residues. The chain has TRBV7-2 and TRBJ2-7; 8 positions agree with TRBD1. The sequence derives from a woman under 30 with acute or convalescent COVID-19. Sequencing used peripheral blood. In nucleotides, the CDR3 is TGTGCCAGCAGCTTACTAGACAGGGGAGTTGGGCAGTACTTC. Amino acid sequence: CASSLLDRGVGQYF. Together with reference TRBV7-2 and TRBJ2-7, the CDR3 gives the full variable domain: GAGVSQSPSNKVTEKGKDVELRCDPISGHTALYWYRQSLGQGLEFLIYFQGNSAPDKSGLPSDRFSAERTGGSVSTLTIQRTQQEDSAVYLCASSLLDRGVGQYFGPGTRLTVT.